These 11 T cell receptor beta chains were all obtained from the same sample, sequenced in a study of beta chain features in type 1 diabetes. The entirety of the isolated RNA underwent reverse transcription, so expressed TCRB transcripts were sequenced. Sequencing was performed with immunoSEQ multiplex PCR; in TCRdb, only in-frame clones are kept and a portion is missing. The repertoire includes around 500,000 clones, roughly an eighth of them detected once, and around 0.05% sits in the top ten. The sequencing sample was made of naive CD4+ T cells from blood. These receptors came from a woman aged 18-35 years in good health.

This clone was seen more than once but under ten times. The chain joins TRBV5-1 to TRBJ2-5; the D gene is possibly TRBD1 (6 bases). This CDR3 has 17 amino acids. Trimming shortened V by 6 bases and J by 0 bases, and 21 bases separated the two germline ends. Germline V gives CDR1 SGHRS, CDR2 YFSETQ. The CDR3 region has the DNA TGCGCCAGCAACCTCGGAACAGGGTATTTCTACCAAGAGACCCAGTACTTC. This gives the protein CASNLGTGYFYQETQYF.

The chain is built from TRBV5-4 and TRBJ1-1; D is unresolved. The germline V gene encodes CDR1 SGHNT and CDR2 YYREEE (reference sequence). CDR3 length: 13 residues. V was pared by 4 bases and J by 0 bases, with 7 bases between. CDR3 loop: CASSGTVNTEAFF. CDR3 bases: TGTGCCAGCAGCGGTACCGTGAACACTGAAGCTTTCTTT.

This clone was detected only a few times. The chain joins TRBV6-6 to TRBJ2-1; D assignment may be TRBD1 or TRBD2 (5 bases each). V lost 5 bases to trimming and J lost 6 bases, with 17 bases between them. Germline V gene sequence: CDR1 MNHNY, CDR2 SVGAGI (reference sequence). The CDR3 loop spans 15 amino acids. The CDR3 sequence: CASSTSRTGPNEQFF. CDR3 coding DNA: TGTGCCAGCAGTACCTCTAGGACGGGGCCCAATGAGCAGTTCTTC.

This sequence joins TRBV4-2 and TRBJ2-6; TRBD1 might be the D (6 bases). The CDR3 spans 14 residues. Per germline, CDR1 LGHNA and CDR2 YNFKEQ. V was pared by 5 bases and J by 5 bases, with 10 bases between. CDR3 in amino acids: CASSTGTRANVLTF. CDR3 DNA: TGTGCCAGCAGCACAGGGACCAGGGCCAACGTCCTGACTTTC.

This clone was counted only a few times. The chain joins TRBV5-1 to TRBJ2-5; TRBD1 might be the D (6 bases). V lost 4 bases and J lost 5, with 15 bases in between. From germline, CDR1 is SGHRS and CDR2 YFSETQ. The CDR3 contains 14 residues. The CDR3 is CASSLPQGGETQYF. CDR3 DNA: TGCGCCAGCAGCCTACCACAGGGTGGGGAGACCCAGTACTTC.

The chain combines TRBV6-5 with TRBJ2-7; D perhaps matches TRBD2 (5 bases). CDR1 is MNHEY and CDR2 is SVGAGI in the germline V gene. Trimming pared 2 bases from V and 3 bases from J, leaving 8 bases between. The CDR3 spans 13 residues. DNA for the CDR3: TGTGCCAGCAGTTACGTAGCGAACTACGAGCAGTACTTC. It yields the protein CASSYVANYEQYF.

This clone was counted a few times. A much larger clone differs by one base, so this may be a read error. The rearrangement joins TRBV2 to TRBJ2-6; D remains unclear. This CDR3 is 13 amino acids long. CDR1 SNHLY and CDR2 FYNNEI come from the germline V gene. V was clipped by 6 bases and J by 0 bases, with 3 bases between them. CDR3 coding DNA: TGTGCCAGCAGAGACTCTGGGGCCAACGTCCTGACTTTC. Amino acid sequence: CASRDSGANVLTF.

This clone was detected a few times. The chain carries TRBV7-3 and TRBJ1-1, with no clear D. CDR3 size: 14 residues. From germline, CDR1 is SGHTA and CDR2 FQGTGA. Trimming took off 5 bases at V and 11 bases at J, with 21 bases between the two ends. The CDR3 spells CASSPETGGLGAFF. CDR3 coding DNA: TGTGCCAGCAGCCCAGAGACGGGAGGGCTGGGGGCTTTCTTT.

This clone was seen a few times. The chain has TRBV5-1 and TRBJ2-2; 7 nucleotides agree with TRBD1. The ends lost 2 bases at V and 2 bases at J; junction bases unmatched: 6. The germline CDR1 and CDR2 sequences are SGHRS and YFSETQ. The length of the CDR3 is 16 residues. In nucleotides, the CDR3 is TGCGCCAGCAGCTTCTCCGGGACAGAAAACACCGGGGAGCTGTTTTTT. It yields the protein CASSFSGTENTGELFF.

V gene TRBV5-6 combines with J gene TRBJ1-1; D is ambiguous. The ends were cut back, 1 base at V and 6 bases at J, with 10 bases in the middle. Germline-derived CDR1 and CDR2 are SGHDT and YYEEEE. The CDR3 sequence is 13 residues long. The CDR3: CASSLLLKPEAFF. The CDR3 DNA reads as TGTGCCAGCAGCTTGTTACTGAAACCTGAAGCTTTCTTT. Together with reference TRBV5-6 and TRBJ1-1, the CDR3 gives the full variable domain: DAGVTQSPTHLIKTRGQQVTLRCSPKSGHDTVSWYQQALGQGPQFIFQYYEEEERQRGNFPDRFSGHQFPNYSSELNVNALLLGDSALYLCASSLLLKPEAFFGQGTRLTVV.

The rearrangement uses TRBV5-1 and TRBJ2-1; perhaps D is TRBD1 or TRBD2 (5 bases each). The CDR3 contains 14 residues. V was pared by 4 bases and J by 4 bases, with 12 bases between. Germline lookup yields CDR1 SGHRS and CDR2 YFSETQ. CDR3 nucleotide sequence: TGCGCCAGCAGCATAGGGACGGAGTACAATGAGCAGTTCTTC. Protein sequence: CASSIGTEYNEQFF.